This entry describes one T cell receptor (beta chain). Its antigen remains unknown. The sample originates from a study of T cells after yellow fever vaccination. Study outcomes and limitations: Contaminants from the bulk population, in the form of abundant clonotypes, could be found in FACS-sorted repertoires. Clonotype sharing between CD4 and CD8 compartments was small.

TCRdb ran MiXCR on the 5' RACE reads and lists one entry per CDR3 protein. Among 550,000 to 750,000 distinct CDR3 sequences, about 14% were seen once, and the ten largest hold more than 13%. Trimming removed 0 bases at V and 5 bases at J, with 7 bases between. CDR3 length equals 13 residues. Germline CDR1 DFQATT, CDR2 SNEGSKA (reference sequence). The sequence derives from a man aged 30 to 45 who received the YFV17D yellow fever vaccine. Sequenced here: PBMCs, sampled on the day of the yellow fever booster vaccination. The chain is built from TRBV20-1 and TRBJ2-2; no clear D gene. The CDR3: CSARDVVTGELFF. As DNA, the CDR3 is TGCAGTGCTAGAGATGTGGTGACCGGGGAGCTGTTTTTT.